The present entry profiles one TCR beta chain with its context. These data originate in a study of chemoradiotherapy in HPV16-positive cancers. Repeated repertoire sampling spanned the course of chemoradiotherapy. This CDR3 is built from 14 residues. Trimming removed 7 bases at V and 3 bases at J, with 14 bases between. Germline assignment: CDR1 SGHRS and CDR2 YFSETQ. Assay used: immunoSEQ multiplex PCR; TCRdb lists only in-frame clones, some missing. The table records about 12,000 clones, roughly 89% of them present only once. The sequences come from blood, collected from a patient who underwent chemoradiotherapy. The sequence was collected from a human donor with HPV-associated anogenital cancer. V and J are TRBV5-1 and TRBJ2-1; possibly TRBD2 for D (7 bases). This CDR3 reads CASSKGGGYNEQFF. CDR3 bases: TGCGCCAGCTCCAAGGGGGGGGGCTACAATGAGCAGTTCTTC.